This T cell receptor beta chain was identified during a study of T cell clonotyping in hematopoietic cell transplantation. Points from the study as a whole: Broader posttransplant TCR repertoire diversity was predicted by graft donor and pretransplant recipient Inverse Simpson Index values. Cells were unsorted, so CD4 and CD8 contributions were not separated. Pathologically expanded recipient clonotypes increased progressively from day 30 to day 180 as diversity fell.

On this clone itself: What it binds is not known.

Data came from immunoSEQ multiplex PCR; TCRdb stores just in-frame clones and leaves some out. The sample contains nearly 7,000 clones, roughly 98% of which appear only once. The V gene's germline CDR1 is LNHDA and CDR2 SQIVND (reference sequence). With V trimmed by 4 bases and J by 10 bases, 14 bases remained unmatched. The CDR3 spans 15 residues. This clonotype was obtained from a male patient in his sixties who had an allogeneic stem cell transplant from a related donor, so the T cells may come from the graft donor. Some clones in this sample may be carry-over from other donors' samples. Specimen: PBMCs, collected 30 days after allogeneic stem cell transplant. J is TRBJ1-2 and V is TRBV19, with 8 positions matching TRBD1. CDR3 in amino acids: CASSTSGQVWKPYTF. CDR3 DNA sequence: TGTGCCAGTAGTACCTCGGGACAGGTCTGGAAGCCCTACACCTTC.